The rows below give T cell receptor beta chains drawn from one sample of a study of monozygotic twins with inflammatory bowel disease. TCRdb reprocessed the 5' RACE reads, keeping one entry per CDR3 protein, no DNA. The sample data list over 150,000 distinct CDR3 sequences. The sequenced sample consisted of blood. These receptors originate from a human donor with ulcerative colitis or Crohn's disease, or a healthy co-twin of an affected twin (not recorded which). The CDR3 runs from the conserved cysteine through the conserved F or W.

cdr3_length: 15
j_call: TRBJ2-1
v_call: TRBV24-1
cdr3_aa: CATSDPTSARNEQFF

cdr3_length: 12
j_call: TRBJ2-7
v_call: TRBV5-4
cdr3_aa: CASKLPTGPQYF

cdr3_length: 16
j_call: TRBJ2-7
v_call: TRBV20-1
cdr3_aa: CSARDLVEVISYEQYF

cdr3_length: 15
j_call: TRBJ2-5
v_call: TRBV7-2
cdr3_aa: CASSESQQGPQTQYF

cdr3_length: 18
j_call: TRBJ2-7
v_call: TRBV10-3
cdr3_aa: CAISVALISAGADYEQYF

cdr3_length: 16
j_call: TRBJ2-1
v_call: TRBV5-6
cdr3_aa: CASSRGGRWQNNEQFF

cdr3_length: 15
j_call: TRBJ1-1
v_call: TRBV7-6
cdr3_aa: CASSHRTGLNTEAFF

cdr3_length: 15
j_call: TRBJ2-2
v_call: TRBV28
cdr3_aa: CASSLVGLPTGELFF

cdr3_length: 15
j_call: TRBJ2-7
v_call: TRBV7-6
cdr3_aa: CASSLSGSTIGEQYF

cdr3_length: 16
j_call: TRBJ1-5
v_call: TRBV6-2/TRBV6-3
cdr3_aa: CASKIIDRVRGQPQHF

cdr3_length: 15
j_call: TRBJ1-2
v_call: TRBV4-1
cdr3_aa: CASSQVTGMLDGYTF